This T cell receptor beta chain was captured in a study of T-cell reconstitution after alpha-beta-depleted transplantation in children. Study-wide results and limits: The study reportedly traced alpha-beta T cells about two months after transplant to several hundred expanded graft clones. A year had passed since transplant, and T-cell counts and diversity by then came mostly from newly produced T cells. It was surviving recipient T cells and thymic progenitors that gave some patients high TCRbeta diversity at day 60.

Molecular barcoding with unique molecular identifiers was used for the TCRbeta library. TCRdb re-called the PCR reads with MiXCR, one entry per CDR3 protein. The sample includes 500,000 to 750,000 distinct CDR3 sequences, 13% seen only once; the top ten take approximately 2.1%. Trimming removed 3 bases at V and 8 bases at J, with 11 bases between. Germline CDR1 SGHRS, CDR2 YFSETQ. This CDR3 is 12 amino acids long. Worth noting for this clonotype: Its antigen remains unidentified.

The chain has TRBV5-1 and TRBJ1-1; D uncertain. The receptor was derived from a male patient between 5 and 17 years old who had a stem cell transplant for acute myeloid leukemia, so the T cells may come from the graft donor. The material sequenced was PBMCs, mostly from graft donor cells, taken 360 days after TCRalphabeta/CD19-depleted stem cell transplant. The chain's CDR3 is CASSYPGSEAFF. CDR3 nucleotides: TGCGCCAGCAGCTACCCCGGCAGCGAAGCTTTCTTT.